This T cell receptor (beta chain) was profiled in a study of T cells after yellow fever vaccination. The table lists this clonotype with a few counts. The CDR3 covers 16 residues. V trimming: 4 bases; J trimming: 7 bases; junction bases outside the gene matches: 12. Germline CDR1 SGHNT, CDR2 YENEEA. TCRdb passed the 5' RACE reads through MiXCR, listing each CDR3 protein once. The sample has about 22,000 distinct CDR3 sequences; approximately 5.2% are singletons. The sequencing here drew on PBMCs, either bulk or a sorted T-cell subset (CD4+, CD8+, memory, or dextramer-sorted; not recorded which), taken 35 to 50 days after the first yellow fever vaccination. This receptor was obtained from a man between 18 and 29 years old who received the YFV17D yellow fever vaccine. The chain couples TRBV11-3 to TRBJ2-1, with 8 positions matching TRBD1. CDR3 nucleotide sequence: TGTGCCAGCAGCTCCATCGACAGGGGTGAATTGAATGAGCAGTTCTTC. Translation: CASSSIDRGELNEQFF.